This T cell receptor beta chain was found in a study of long-term antiretroviral therapy in people with HIV (dated by TCRdb to between 2021 and 2024). At the level of the whole study: The earliest samples were collected approximately a decade before the 2015 WHO recommendation for immediate ART, a period when ART was typically delayed until CD4 counts fell. No cross-contamination during QIAcube processing turned up in test extractions that ran a monoclonal T-cell line alongside about 35 polyclonal samples. A retrospective serial study tested whether changes in peripheral blood TRB repertoire composition and diversity were associated with ART initiation and durable HIV suppression. The cohort contributed over 150 cryopreserved PBMC samples from a few dozen adults with confirmed HIV infection, collected serially over a mean of approximately six years (range 1-12). Of the approximately 32 participants with HIV, about a dozen were female. Study-level results and caveats: Because pre-ART samples had limited cell numbers, unsorted PBMC were profiled rather than sorted CD4+ and CD8+ T cells. CDR3 length ranges in HIV repertoires were narrower than in controls, and network structure suggested an antigen-experienced repertoire with only a slight naive shift after ART. No data were available on ART adherence, viral resistance or therapy changes, limiting inferences about post-ART repertoire changes. Starting ART was linked to a significant rise in TRB diversity, yet even with long-term ART the diversity remained significantly lower than in transplant donor controls. Owing to limited PBMC availability, only the TCR beta chain was sequenced, without alpha chain pairing. The repertoire was dominated across all time points by expanded TRB clones identified before ART initiation, although this dominance was seen to fluctuate and to decrease in many PLHIV after ART. The samples span the years 2004 to 2017, and the ART regimens used may be less effective than current regimens.

CDR1 SQVTM and CDR2 ANQGSEA are derived from the germline V gene. The CDR3, cysteine through phenylalanine, is 13 amino acids long. Only the CDR3 DNA stays, 39 bases, in frame from base 1. Relative to germline, V is missing 5 bases and J is missing 4 bases, with 7 bases of the junction outside any gene match. The immunoSEQ hsTCRB v3.0 assay was used at survey level resolution for TRB variable region sequencing. The target sequencing depth for TRB was about 40,000-55,000 T-cell genomes per sample. An Illumina MiSeq with a v3 150-cycle kit was used to sequence the pooled TRB libraries. The authors' analysis ran thus. Repertoire analysis was performed in R inside a reproducible Nextflow workflow that covered QC, data transformation and analysis. LymphoSeq2, an R package for exploring AIRR-Seq data, was used to implement the custom analyses. After excluding a few samples that yielded fewer than 5000 total TRB sequences, roughly 190 HIV repertoires remained for analysis. Of the roughly 190 retained HIV repertoires, about 59 were collected before and under 150 after ART initiation. Repertoires were downsampled to 5000 TRB nucleotide sequences, and summary statistics were averaged over 100 downsampling iterations. TRB sequences were retained for analysis only if CDR3 regions of at least seven amino acids were present. Two measures captured diversity: a Shannon entropy-derived clonality score and the Gini coefficient. In the repertoire networks, any two of the top 5000 CDR3 amino acid sequences were connected whenever the two sequences differed by an edit distance of one. Antigen specificity groups and MHC restriction were predicted for TRB CDR3 amino acid sequences with GLIPH2. CDR3 amino acid sequences were matched against VDJdb and McPAS-TCR to flag known CMV, EBV, HIV or tissue antigen associations. Pre-ART, post-ART and control groups were compared with Wilcoxon signed-rank tests and Holm-Bonferroni correction. TCRdb took this table from immuneACCESS and kept in-frame rearrangements with V and J called. Such tables lack part of the clones; where checked against another copy, unresolved V genes explain under half of the gap, and the rest is unexplained. V and J calls and clone size come straight from that table; D and trimming were deduced from the DNA. The sample includes tens of thousands of clones, with over 70% observed a single time. The ten most abundant clones make up under 8.5% of the sample.

Participants were included only if at least one PBMC sample before ART initiation and at least two post-ART samples were available. Treatment was received in the United States of America by all participants with HIV. Before DNA extraction, cryopreserved samples containing roughly 1-11 million PBMC were thawed and washed. At the time of the earliest PBMC sample, participants with HIV were aged between about 23 and 54 years. PBMC samples from each participant spanned 1-4 timepoints before ART initiation and 2-8 timepoints after ART initiation, with a median of 7 samples. Serial HIV viral load, CD4+ T-cell count, ART history and demographic data were obtained for every participant. Using a Qiagen kit on a QIAcube, genomic DNA was extracted from unsorted PBMC, with samples processed in batches of 12. Notes on this clone: Its antigen remains undetermined. No clone much larger than this one lies a single base away; base qualities are absent.

The starting material was unsorted PBMCs, obtained 3.1 years after starting antiretroviral therapy. The TCR originated in a woman aged 50 to 60 with HIV. The chain is made from TRBV29-1 and TRBJ2-7; 8 central nucleotides agree with TRBD1. The nucleotide sequence is TGCAGCGTTTCAGGGGGCATAATTTACGAGCAGTACTTC. This translates into CSVSGGIIYEQYF.